This T cell receptor beta chain was sequenced for a study of blood T cell repertoires in COVID-19. Study summary: T cells, B-cell-depleted T cells, or PBMCs supplied cDNA or gDNA.

The CDR3 sequence is 15 residues long. Germline V gives CDR1 LNHDA, CDR2 SQIVND (reference sequence). The V and J ends lost 6 bases and 5 bases respectively, with 17 bases between them. Sequenced by immunoSEQ multiplex PCR; TCRdb stores in-frame clones only, minus some. Of 9,000 to 10,000 clones listed, roughly four fifths are singletons. The receptor's source is a human donor in a cohort sampled during active COVID-19. Input material: peripheral blood. The rearrangement joins TRBV19 to TRBJ1-5; no definite D call. In DNA form, the CDR3 reads TGTGCCAGTAGACACGGAGGGAGAATTCATCAGCCCCAGCATTTT. Its protein is CASRHGGRIHQPQHF.